The entry below describes one T cell receptor beta chain. The length of the CDR3 is 16 residues. V trimming: 4 bases; J trimming: 0 bases; junction bases outside the gene matches: 7. CDR1 and CDR2 (germline): SGHRS, YFSETQ. Sequenced by immunoSEQ multiplex PCR; TCRdb stores in-frame clones only, minus some. This table has some 100,000 clones, less than 95% appearing once. The record originates from a study of OX40 agonist ivuxolimab in advanced cancers. This rearrangement joins TRBV5-1 to TRBJ2-4; 7 nucleotides agree with TRBD1. This clonotype was obtained from an adult with an advanced solid tumor such as melanoma, head and neck, liver or kidney cancer. Material: CD4+ or CD8+ T cells sorted from blood, obtained in a trial of the OX40 agonist ivuxolimab. This CDR3 is CASSHGTDSAKNIQYF. The CDR3 DNA reads TGCGCCAGCAGCCACGGGACAGATTCAGCCAAAAACATTCAGTACTTC.